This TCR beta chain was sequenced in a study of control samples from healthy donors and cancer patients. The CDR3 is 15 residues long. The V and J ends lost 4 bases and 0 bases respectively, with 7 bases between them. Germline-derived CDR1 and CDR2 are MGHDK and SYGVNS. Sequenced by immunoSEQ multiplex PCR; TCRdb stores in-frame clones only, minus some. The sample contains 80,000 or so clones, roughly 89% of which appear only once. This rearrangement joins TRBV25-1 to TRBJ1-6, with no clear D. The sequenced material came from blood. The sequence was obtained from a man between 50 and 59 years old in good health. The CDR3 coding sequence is TGTGCCAGCAGTGGGGGTGGCTCCTATAATTCACCCCTCCACTTT. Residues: CASSGGGSYNSPLHF.